The TCR beta chain under discussion was sequenced for a study of naive and memory T cell subsets. The CDR3 spans 16 residues. The germline CDR1 and CDR2 sequences are MNHNY and SVGAGI (reference sequence). Trimming removed 0 bases at V and 3 bases at J, with 13 bases between. This clonotype came up many times. What it binds is unknown. The study, taken as a whole, reports: Naive and memory subsets had different power law exponents for TCR abundance. In CD4 and CD8 cells, diversity dropped from naive through EMRA.

An equimolar mix of two oligonucleotides served as the beta constant-region primer for TRBC1 and TRBC2. The ligated cDNA underwent four PCR rounds using SP2 and nested alpha and beta constant-region primers. The cDNA 3' end received a ligated single-stranded oligonucleotide carrying the SP2 primer and a 12-nucleotide UMI. TCRdb called the UMI-ligation and nested PCR reads again in MiXCR, with one record for every CDR3 protein. The sample yields about 82,000 distinct CDR3 sequences, around 9% seen once. Sample: naive CD8+ T cells from blood. The receptor's source is a human donor in good health. The chain recombines TRBV6-6 with TRBJ2-3, with TRBD2 as a possible D gene (6 bases). Here the CDR3 reads CASSYSPGGKTDTQYF. CDR3 bases: TGTGCCAGCAGTTACTCGCCCGGGGGTAAAACAGATACGCAGTATTTT.